The 8 T cell receptor beta chains listed next were all sequenced from one sample in a study of cytomegalovirus exposure and HLA in healthy donors. Researchers ran the PCR with 60 Vbeta and 13 Jbeta primers. Clones were sequenced by immunoSEQ multiplex PCR, and TCRdb holds only the in-frame ones, with some missing. This sample's table has 95,000 to 150,000 clones. Sequenced sample: PBMCs. Every receptor here comes from a man in his thirties or forties in good health and CMV-seronegative.

The genes are TRBV28 and TRBJ2-3; 9 positions match TRBD2. The V and J ends lost 11 bases and 0 bases, in that order; junction bases with no gene match: 6. The CDR3 totals 14 residues. Germline values: CDR1 MDHEN, CDR2 SYDVKM. Written as DNA, the CDR3 is TGTGCCCTCAGAAGCGGGGGGAGCACAGATACGCAGTATTTT. Its translation: CALRSGGSTDTQYF.

The V gene is TRBV30, the J gene TRBJ1-4; 8 nucleotides match TRBD1. In germline, CDR1 is GTSNPN, CDR2 SVGIG (reference sequence). Trimming at V came to 5 bases and at J to 7 bases, leaving 3 bases not matched to a gene. The CDR3 is made up of 12 amino acids. The DNA for the CDR3 is TGTGCCTGGGGACAGGGAGGTGAAAAACTGTTTTTT. Translating gives CAWGQGGEKLFF.

The chain combines TRBV7-2 with TRBJ1-2, with TRBD1 matching 8 bases. The CDR3 is 14 amino acids. V lost 2 bases and J lost 4; bases outside the gene matches: 3. Looked up from germline, CDR1 is SGHTA and CDR2 is FQGNSA. CDR3 nucleotide sequence: TGTGCCAGCAGCTTATTAACAGGGGGCTATGGCTACACCTTC. Protein sequence: CASSLLTGGYGYTF.

V and J are TRBV28 and TRBJ2-2; tentative D call: TRBD2 (5 bases). Germline V gene data show CDR1 as MDHEN and CDR2 as SYDVKM. V was shortened by 10 bases and J by 4 bases, with 10 bases between the two germline ends. This CDR3 is 12 amino acids long. As DNA, the CDR3 is TGTGCCACAGAACTAGGCACCGGGGAGCTGTTTTTT. It translates to CATELGTGELFF. The full variable domain, completed using reference TRBV28 and TRBJ2-2, is DVKVTQSSRYLVKRTGEKVFLECVQDMDHENMFWYRQDPGLGLRLIYFSYDVKMKEKGDIPEGYSVSREKKERFSLILESASTNQTSMYLCATELGTGELFFGEGSRLTVL.

The genes are TRBV7-3 and TRBJ2-1, with D tentatively TRBD2 (5 bases). V was cut by 5 bases and J by 7 bases, with 9 bases left in between. Germline CDR1 SGHTA, CDR2 FQGTGA. This CDR3 is built from 12 residues. This CDR3 is CASSLPGNEQFF. The CDR3 DNA follows: TGTGCCAGCAGCCTACCGGGAAATGAGCAGTTCTTC.

This chain connects TRBV30 to TRBJ2-3; 10 bases fit TRBD2. This CDR3 has 14 residues. Losses at the gene ends were 2 bases for V and 4 bases for J; bases not matched to a gene: 3. Per the germline V gene, CDR1 is GTSNPN and CDR2 is SVGIG (reference sequence). CDR3 loop: CAWSLSGRSDTQYF. Here the CDR3 DNA reads TGTGCCTGGAGTCTTAGCGGGAGGTCAGATACGCAGTATTTT.

The rearrangement links TRBV29-1 to TRBJ2-1; 8 nucleotides align to TRBD1. CDR3 length equals 14 residues. Trimming at V came to 0 bases and at J to 7 bases, leaving 5 bases not matched to a gene. Germline-derived CDR1 and CDR2 are SQVTM and ANQGSEA. CDR3 sequence: CSVEEDTGGNEQFF. DNA for the CDR3: TGCAGCGTTGAAGAGGACACAGGGGGGAATGAGCAGTTCTTC.

The CDR3 DNA follows: TGCGCCAGCAGCCCCTATGGGGGGGTGGCCACCGGGGAGCTGTTTTTT. Translating gives CASSPYGGVATGELFF. The V call is TRBV5-1, the J call TRBJ2-2; the match to TRBD2 covers 7 bases. Trimming cost V 4 bases and J 4 bases; bases outside gene matches: 10. This CDR3 has 16 amino acids. Germline CDR1 reads SGHRS; CDR2 reads YFSETQ.